The 15 T cell receptor beta chains below were found in one sample sequenced in a study of shared clonotypes between healthy human individuals. Naive CD8 cells lacked CD45RO, underwent positive selection for CCR7 and left out terminally differentiated effector memory CD45RA+ cells. The assay was immunoSEQ multiplex PCR, and TCRdb's table has in-frame clones only and misses some. This table holds about 2.1 million clones, roughly 91% found once. Material for sequencing was naive CD8+ T cells from PBMCs. The receptors derive from a man between 18 and 29 years old in good health. Some clones in this sample may be carry-over from other donors' samples.

The chain carries TRBV7-6 and TRBJ2-1; 10 bases are a match to TRBD1. The CDR3 spans 16 residues. The germline V gene has CDR1 SGHVS and CDR2 FNYEAQ. V was pared by 5 bases and J by 4 bases, with 8 bases of the junction left unmatched. CDR3 coding DNA: TGTGCCAGCAGCAAACGACAGGGGGCAGGATACAATGAGCAGTTCTTC. Its protein is CASSKRQGAGYNEQFF.

This chain connects TRBV9 to TRBJ2-7; 12 nucleotides align to TRBD2. In germline, CDR1 is SGDLS, CDR2 YYNGEE. The CDR3 has 16 residues. The V gene end was trimmed by 4 bases and the J gene end by 2 bases; junction bases not matched to a gene: 7. CDR3 loop: CASSPVLAGGTYEQYF. The CDR3 DNA is TGTGCCAGCAGCCCAGTCCTAGCGGGAGGGACCTACGAGCAGTACTTC.

V is TRBV14 and J is TRBJ2-3; 7 bases line up with TRBD1. CDR3 length: 17 amino acids. From germline, CDR1 is SGHDN and CDR2 FVKESK. V gave up 1 base and J gave up 2 bases; unmatched junction bases: 9. CDR3 bases: TGTGCCAGCAGCCAAGGGTTAGGGGACAGATACACAGATACGCAGTATTTT. It is translated as CASSQGLGDRYTDTQYF.

The chain couples TRBV6-4 to TRBJ2-7, with D possibly being TRBD2 (5 bases). The CDR3 length is 13 residues. CDR1 is MRHNA and CDR2 is SNTAGT in the germline V gene. V shed 1 base and J shed 8 bases, with 12 bases lying between them. The CDR3 nucleotides are TGTGCCAGCAGTGACTTGGGGTCCGGGAAGCAGTACTTC. As protein: CASSDLGSGKQYF.

The rearrangement joins TRBV9 to TRBJ2-3; weak D call: TRBD2 (5 bases). This CDR3 contains 17 residues. The V gene's germline CDR1 is SGDLS and CDR2 YYNGEE. Trimming took off 3 bases at V and 2 bases at J, with 19 bases between the two ends. The CDR3 loop reads CASSDSSGGRFTDTQYF. The CDR3 nucleotides are TGTGCCAGCAGCGACTCCTCTGGAGGAAGGTTCACAGATACGCAGTATTTT. Complete variable domain (other parts from reference TRBV9 and TRBJ2-3): DSGVTQTPKHLITATGQRVTLRCSPRSGDLSVYWYQQSLDQGLQFLIQYYNGEERAKGNILERFSAQQFPDLHSELNLSSLELGDSALYFCASSDSSGGRFTDTQYFGPGTRLTVL.

The chain joins TRBV19 to TRBJ1-5; no definite D call. CDR1 is LNHDA, CDR2 SQIVND, per germline (reference sequence). The germline V and J ends were trimmed by 1 base and 5 bases, with 15 bases remaining between them. This CDR3 contains 16 residues. CDR3 DNA: TGTGCCAGTAGTATAGTATTCGGCAAGTGGGATCAGCCCCAGCATTTT. Protein product: CASSIVFGKWDQPQHF.

This clone was counted a few times. V and J are TRBV15 and TRBJ1-1; D call uncertain. The CDR3 contains 15 residues. The germline gives CDR1 LNHNV, CDR2 YYDKDF (reference sequence). Trimming removed 3 bases from V and 4 bases from J, with 15 bases in between. The CDR3 DNA is TGTGCCACCAGCAGCGCCTCGATGTTCGGCACTGAAGCTTTCTTT. Protein sequence: CATSSASMFGTEAFF.

The chain carries TRBV6-4 and TRBJ2-3; D possibly corresponds to TRBD2 (6 bases). Trimming removed 3 bases at V and 1 base at J, with 8 bases between. Germline-derived CDR1 and CDR2 are MRHNA and SNTAGT. CDR3 size: 14 residues. CDR3 sequence reads: CASSEGEGTDTQYF. CDR3 nucleotides: TGTGCCAGCAGTGAGGGGGAGGGCACAGATACGCAGTATTTT.

The rearrangement links TRBV18 to TRBJ2-5, with 9 bases fitting TRBD1. V trimming: 5 bases; J trimming: 4 bases; junction bases outside the gene matches: 8. The germline V gene has CDR1 KGHSH and CDR2 LQKENI. The CDR3 totals 15 residues. The CDR3, as DNA: TGTGCCAGCTCATCAAGGACAGGGGTCCTAGAGACCCAGTACTTC. Protein: CASSSRTGVLETQYF.

The chain couples TRBV28 to TRBJ1-3, with D possibly matching TRBD1 (5 bases). Trimming removed 6 bases at V and 0 bases at J, with 18 bases between. This CDR3 comprises 17 residues. Per germline, CDR1 MDHEN and CDR2 SYDVKM. For the CDR3, the DNA is TGTGCCAGCAGGGATACAGGTTGGGGCAGCTCTGGAAACACCATATATTTT. Translating gives CASRDTGWGSSGNTIYF. Supplemented by reference TRBV28 and TRBJ1-3, the full variable domain reads DVKVTQSSRYLVKRTGEKVFLECVQDMDHENMFWYRQDPGLGLRLIYFSYDVKMKEKGDIPEGYSVSREKKERFSLILESASTNQTSMYLCASRDTGWGSSGNTIYFGEGSWLTVV.

J is TRBJ1-1 and V is TRBV5-6; D not certain. CDR1 is SGHDT, CDR2 YYEEEE, per germline. The germline V and J ends were trimmed by 4 bases and 6 bases, with 10 bases remaining between them. The length of the CDR3 is 12 residues. This CDR3 is CASSHGLAEAFF. CDR3 sequence (DNA): TGTGCCAGCAGCCACGGGTTGGCTGAAGCTTTCTTT.

The chain has TRBV2 and TRBJ2-5; 8 bases map to TRBD2. The CDR3 extends over 15 amino acids. The junction had 6 bases not matched to a gene; V was cut back by 4 bases and J by 2 bases. Germline V CDR1 and CDR2: SNHLY, FYNNEI. CDR3 protein: CASSAPSGWQETQYF. The CDR3 bases are TGTGCCAGCAGTGCGCCTAGCGGGTGGCAAGAGACCCAGTACTTC.

This rearrangement joins TRBV5-6 to TRBJ2-7; the D gene is possibly TRBD1 (6 bases). CDR3 length: 14 residues. CDR1 SGHDT and CDR2 YYEEEE come from the germline V gene. V lost 0 bases and J lost 3, with 10 bases in between. In DNA form, the CDR3 reads TGTGCCAGCAGCTTGGGAGGACAGTTCTACGAGCAGTACTTC. Encoded protein: CASSLGGQFYEQYF.

This clone was recorded only once. The chain links TRBV28 to TRBJ2-5; D unresolved. The CDR3 has 10 residues. V lost 10 bases, J lost 7 bases, and 10 bases lay in between. CDR1 and CDR2 from the germline V gene are MDHEN and SYDVKM. The CDR3 nucleotides are TGTGCCACCCAACTGGGGACCCAGTACTTC. Its protein product is CATQLGTQYF.

This clone showed up just once. J is TRBJ2-2 and V is TRBV21-1; the table's D gene call, TRBD2, was not cross checked with the DNA. TRBV21-1 is reported as a pseudogene. The CDR3 is made up of 14 amino acids. CDR3 sequence reads: CASSPWERTGELFF. DNA of the CDR3: TGTGCCAGCTCTCCTTGGGAGCGCACCGGGGAGCTGTTTTTT.